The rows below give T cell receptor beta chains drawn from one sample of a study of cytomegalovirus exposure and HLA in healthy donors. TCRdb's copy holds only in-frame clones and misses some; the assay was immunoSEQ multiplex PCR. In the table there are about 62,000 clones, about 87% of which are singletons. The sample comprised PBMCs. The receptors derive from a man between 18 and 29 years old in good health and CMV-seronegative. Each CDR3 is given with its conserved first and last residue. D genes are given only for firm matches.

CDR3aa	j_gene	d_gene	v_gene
CASSFSAGATDTQYF	TRBJ2-3	NA	TRBV10-1
CAWSVAEGAINEKLFF	TRBJ1-4	TRBD1	TRBV30
CASSLTPRIQQYF	TRBJ2-7	NA	TRBV7-8
CASSVTSYEQYF	TRBJ2-7	NA	TRBV5-4
CASSQGLEWYEQYF	TRBJ2-7	TRBD2	TRBV7-9
CADHRGLYNEQFF	TRBJ2-1	TRBD1	TRBV6-4
CAWRPGQGGQPQHF	TRBJ1-5	TRBD1	TRBV30
CASGMRLTEAFF	TRBJ1-1	NA	TRBV28
CAWRGGVNTGELFF	TRBJ2-2	NA	TRBV30
CASSSAGGTDTQYF	TRBJ2-3	TRBD2	TRBV6-1
CASSLSGGAEAFF	TRBJ1-1	TRBD1	TRBV7-9
CASSKTGEDQPQHF	TRBJ1-5	NA	TRBV21-1
CASRRQGAGTEAFF	TRBJ1-1	TRBD1	TRBV2
CAWSGPGGYNEQFF	TRBJ2-1	TRBD2	TRBV30
CASSLGQTLVNEQFF	TRBJ2-1	NA	TRBV5-4
CASSASGGAQDTQYF	TRBJ2-3	TRBD2	TRBV6-4
CATRSGPGYTF	TRBJ1-2	NA	TRBV28
CASSVGPEAEAFF	TRBJ1-1	NA	TRBV9
CASSLKTGGGGYTF	TRBJ1-2	TRBD1	TRBV5-4
CAISGNLAGAGELFF	TRBJ2-2	TRBD2	TRBV10-3
CASSLGQTPYEQYF	TRBJ2-7	NA	TRBV7-6
CASRPTSGGRAETQYF	TRBJ2-5	TRBD2	TRBV28
CASSHGGTGELFF	TRBJ2-2	NA	TRBV4-1
CASISAGVDDEQYF	TRBJ2-7	NA	TRBV28
CATSRGDRDDEKLFF	TRBJ1-4	TRBD1	TRBV15
CASTNSPNQPQHF	TRBJ1-5	NA	TRBV7-9
CASSLGTNEKLFF	TRBJ1-4	NA	TRBV7-9
CASSLVRSSGGALETQYF	TRBJ2-5	TRBD2	TRBV7-8
CSVEVWTGGSSNEKLFF	TRBJ1-4	TRBD1	TRBV29-1
CASSTDRVSEAFF	TRBJ1-1	TRBD1	TRBV7-9
CASTGNYEQYF	TRBJ2-7	NA	TRBV2
CASSHPRTGQDWEQFF	TRBJ2-1	TRBD1	TRBV4-1
CASSLGTVTYEQYF	TRBJ2-7	NA	TRBV5-1
CASSIRDSTDTQYF	TRBJ2-3	NA	TRBV5-5
CASSSGTEAFF	TRBJ1-1	NA	TRBV18
CASSIGQVNSPLHF	TRBJ1-6	TRBD1	TRBV7-2